One T cell receptor beta chain is described in this entry. Participant ages covered about 18 to 95 years across about 25 US areas. Which cohort a participant joined came from the clinical history participants gave. The sample originates from a study of blood T cell repertoires in COVID-19. At the level of the study: The analysed material was cDNA or gDNA that came from T cells, B-cell-depleted T cells, or PBMCs.

Produced via immunoSEQ multiplex PCR; TCRdb's table is partial and in-frame only. The sample includes some 210,000 clones, 75% to 85% seen only once; the top ten take around 4.7%. The CDR3 consists of 16 residues. J gave up 4 bases and V 2 bases, and 3 bases lay outside the gene matches. CDR1 SGHDN and CDR2 FVKESK come from the germline V gene. The rearrangement joins TRBV14 to TRBJ2-1, with 12 nucleotides matching TRBD2. The sample was PBMCs or T cells enriched from blood (not recorded which). This receptor was obtained from a man aged 25-45 years with acute COVID-19. CDR3 loop: CASSQRGLAGYNEQFF. The CDR3 DNA follows: TGTGCCAGCAGCCAAAGGGGACTAGCGGGTTACAATGAGCAGTTCTTC. Full variable domain (outside the CDR3, taken from reference TRBV14 and TRBJ2-1): EAGVTQFPSHSVIEKGQTVTLRCDPISGHDNLYWYRRVMGKEIKFLLHFVKESKQDESGMPNNRFLAERTGGTYSTLKVQPAELEDSGVYFCASSQRGLAGYNEQFFGPGTRLTVL.